What follows are 26 T cell receptor beta chains derived from one specimen sequenced in a study of cytomegalovirus exposure and HLA in healthy donors. Researchers ran the PCR with 60 Vbeta and 13 Jbeta primers. This table comes from immunoSEQ multiplex PCR, and its TCRdb copy is limited to in-frame clones, with some not included. The sample has tens of thousands of clones; roughly 72% are singletons. Sequencing was done on a sample of PBMCs. The receptors were sampled from a woman aged 25 to 39 in good health and CMV-seropositive.

CDR3 residues: CASSQGLINEQFF. Written as DNA, the CDR3 is TGCGCCAGCAGCCAAGGACTTATCAATGAGCAGTTCTTC. V gene TRBV4-3 combines with J gene TRBJ2-1; D not certain. In germline, CDR1 is LGHNA, CDR2 YSLEER. The CDR3 totals 13 residues. V lost 1 base and J 6 bases, leaving 7 bases between the germline ends.

The chain carries TRBV4-1 and TRBJ2-1; TRBD2 matches at 9 bases. The trim removed 1 base at V and 2 bases at J, leaving 3 bases unmatched. CDR3 length: 16 amino acids. Germline V lookup: CDR1 MGHRA, CDR2 YSYEKL. The CDR3 reads CASSQGAGGPYNEQFF. Written as DNA, the CDR3 is TGCGCCAGCAGCCAAGGAGCGGGAGGCCCCTACAATGAGCAGTTCTTC.

The gene calls are TRBV28 and TRBJ1-5; D remains unclear. The CDR3 is 12 amino acids. Per the germline V gene, CDR1 is MDHEN and CDR2 is SYDVKM. V gave up 4 bases and J gave up 7 bases, with 8 bases separating them. The CDR3 loop reads CASSSRQQPQHF. CDR3 DNA: TGTGCCAGCAGTTCCAGACAACAGCCCCAGCATTTT.

The gene calls are TRBV7-6 and TRBJ2-3; 14 bases align to TRBD2. The junction had 6 bases not matched to a gene; V was cut back by 5 bases and J by 5 bases. The germline V gene has CDR1 SGHVS and CDR2 FNYEAQ. CDR3 length equals 16 residues. This CDR3 reads CASSHRLAGGLDTQYF. The CDR3 coding sequence is TGTGCCAGCAGCCACCGACTAGCGGGAGGGTTAGATACGCAGTATTTT.

The genes are TRBV30 and TRBJ2-4, with 7 bases identical to TRBD1. The germline V gene encodes CDR1 GTSNPN and CDR2 SVGIG (reference sequence). The ends lost 3 bases at V and 9 bases at J; junction bases unmatched: 17. This CDR3 region has 16 residues. The CDR3 spells CAWRRQGILVQGIQYF. For the CDR3, the DNA is TGTGCCTGGAGGAGACAGGGAATCCTGGTCCAAGGCATTCAGTACTTC.

This clone was counted only a few times. The chain uses TRBV6-4 and TRBJ2-1, with D tentatively TRBD2 (6 bases). This CDR3 region has 16 residues. Trimming removed 1 base at V and 0 bases at J, with 10 bases between. The germline CDR1 and CDR2 sequences are MRHNA and SNTAGT. The CDR3 is CASSDFVSGSYNEQFF. The CDR3 DNA is TGTGCCAGCAGTGACTTTGTTAGCGGCTCCTACAATGAGCAGTTCTTC.

The rearrangement joins TRBV7-8 to TRBJ1-5; possibly TRBD1 for D (6 bases). CDR3 length equals 15 residues. Between the trimmed V and J ends, which lost 1 base and 4 bases, there was a span of 11 bases. Germline V CDR1 and CDR2: SGHVS, FQNEAQ. Here the CDR3 reads CASSLGQGSNQPQHF. The DNA for the CDR3 is TGTGCCAGCAGCTTAGGGCAGGGGAGTAATCAGCCCCAGCATTTT. Combining the CDR3 with reference TRBV7-8 and TRBJ1-5 gives the whole variable domain GAGVSQSPRYKVAKRGQDVALRCDPISGHVSLFWYQQALGQGPEFLTYFQNEAQLDKSGLPSDRFFAERPEGSVSTLKIQRTQQEDSAVYLCASSLGQGSNQPQHFGDGTRLSIL.

This chain uses TRBV5-6 with TRBJ2-7, with D perhaps TRBD2 (5 bases). The germline V gene has CDR1 SGHDT and CDR2 YYEEEE. The V end lost 4 bases, the J end lost 3 bases, and 17 bases lay between the germline ends. CDR3 length: 15 residues. This CDR3 is CASSPGVGVGYEQYF. The CDR3, as DNA: TGTGCCAGCAGCCCCGGGGTGGGAGTCGGCTACGAGCAGTACTTC.

The chain uses TRBV5-1 and TRBJ2-3, with 9 bases identical to TRBD2. This CDR3 contains 15 residues. Germline CDR1 reads SGHRS; CDR2 reads YFSETQ. Trimming took 4 bases from V and 4 from J; bases not matched to a gene: 7. The CDR3 reads CASSAPGLAPDTQYF. The CDR3 nucleotides are TGCGCCAGCAGCGCGCCGGGACTAGCTCCAGATACGCAGTATTTT.

The chain recombines TRBV4-2 with TRBJ2-1; 8 positions agree with TRBD2. V lost 5 bases and J lost 0; bases outside the gene matches: 9. The CDR3 loop spans 17 amino acids. From germline, CDR1 is LGHNA and CDR2 YNFKEQ. CDR3 nucleotides: TGTGCCAGCAGCAACCCCCTTAGCGGGACCTCCTACAATGAGCAGTTCTTC. It yields the protein CASSNPLSGTSYNEQFF.

The V and J genes are TRBV28 and TRBJ1-5; D is perhaps TRBD1 (6 bases). With 5 bases removed from V and 8 bases from J, the gap between germline ends came to 13 bases. The CDR3 is 13 residues long. The germline V gene has CDR1 MDHEN and CDR2 SYDVKM. The DNA for the CDR3 is TGTGCCAGCAGTATAACAGGGAGGGAGCCCCAGCATTTT. Amino acid sequence: CASSITGREPQHF.

This clone is medium-sized within its sample. This chain links TRBV7-8 with TRBJ2-1, with 11 bases identical to TRBD1. The CDR3 is 14 residues long. V lost 4 bases and J lost 8; bases outside the gene matches: 4. Per germline, CDR1 SGHVS and CDR2 FQNEAQ. For the CDR3, the DNA is TGTGCCAGCAGCTGGACAGGGGGCGCGGATGAGCAGTTCTTC. Its translation is CASSWTGGADEQFF.

The chain employs TRBV7-9 and TRBJ2-3, with D maybe TRBD2 (6 bases). Germline CDR1 SEHNR, CDR2 FQNEAQ (reference sequence). V lost 1 base, J lost 4 bases, and 9 bases lay in between. CDR3 length: 14 amino acids. For the CDR3, the DNA is TGTGCCAGCAGCTTAGTTACGGGAGCAGATACGCAGTATTTT. This codes for CASSLVTGADTQYF.

The V call is TRBV11-2, the J call TRBJ2-7, with unresolved D. Germline assignment: CDR1 SGHAT and CDR2 FQNNGV. The germline V and J ends were trimmed by 6 bases and 0 bases, with 15 bases remaining between them. This CDR3 contains 15 residues. The CDR3 loop reads CASRTLESSSYEQYF. Written as DNA, the CDR3 is TGTGCCAGCAGGACCCTGGAGAGTAGCTCCTACGAGCAGTACTTC.

The gene calls are TRBV5-6 and TRBJ1-5; no reliable D call. The CDR3 contains 15 residues. V shed 0 bases and J shed 1 base, with 8 bases lying between them. Germline CDR1 SGHDT, CDR2 YYEEEE. The CDR3: CASSLGPSSNQPQHF. In DNA form, the CDR3 reads TGTGCCAGCAGCTTGGGCCCAAGCAGCAATCAGCCCCAGCATTTT.

The gene calls are TRBV6-6 and TRBJ1-2; D is undetermined. The CDR3 totals 13 residues. V dropped 5 bases and J dropped 8 bases, with 15 bases sitting between them. Germline V lookup: CDR1 MNHNY, CDR2 SVGAGI (reference sequence). This CDR3 is CASSPLSETGYTF. The CDR3, as DNA: TGTGCCAGCAGTCCCCTTTCTGAGACAGGCTACACCTTC.

The chain has TRBV28 and TRBJ1-1; D not resolved. Germline V gene lookup returns CDR1 MDHEN and CDR2 SYDVKM. This CDR3 is built from 14 residues. With 3 bases removed from V and 2 bases from J, the gap between germline ends came to 10 bases. The CDR3 coding sequence is TGTGCCAGCAGTTTTGACGGGGTTAACACTGAAGCTTTCTTT. It translates to CASSFDGVNTEAFF. The complete variable domain, with remaining parts taken from reference TRBV28 and TRBJ1-1, reads DVKVTQSSRYLVKRTGEKVFLECVQDMDHENMFWYRQDPGLGLRLIYFSYDVKMKEKGDIPEGYSVSREKKERFSLILESASTNQTSMYLCASSFDGVNTEAFFGQGTRLTVV.

V usage is TRBV9 and J usage is TRBJ1-1; a possible D gene is TRBD1 (6 bases). This CDR3 region has 14 residues. Germline-derived CDR1 and CDR2 are SGDLS and YYNGEE. Trimming shortened V by 1 base and J by 3 bases, and 10 bases separated the two germline ends. CDR3 protein: CASSVPGEYTEAFF. In nucleotides, the CDR3 is TGTGCCAGCAGCGTACCAGGGGAGTACACTGAAGCTTTCTTT.

The chain recombines TRBV30 with TRBJ2-5; unclear D gene. The CDR3 extends over 12 amino acids. V was clipped by 2 bases and J by 5 bases, with 9 bases between them. CDR1 and CDR2 from the germline V gene are GTSNPN and SVGIG (reference sequence). CDR3 protein: CAWSLLLETQYF. CDR3 nucleotides: TGTGCCTGGAGTTTACTTTTGGAGACCCAGTACTTC.

The V gene is TRBV28, the J gene TRBJ2-7; D call uncertain. The V gene's germline CDR1 is MDHEN and CDR2 SYDVKM. Trimming pared 3 bases from V and 6 bases from J, leaving 9 bases between. CDR3 length: 12 residues. CDR3 protein: CASSFLSGEQYF. The CDR3 coding sequence is TGTGCCAGCAGTTTCCTGTCGGGCGAGCAGTACTTC.

This clone was counted only a few times. The chain recombines TRBV4-3 with TRBJ2-7, with D possibly being TRBD1 (5 bases). Germline-derived CDR1 and CDR2 are LGHNA and YSLEER. The CDR3 covers 16 residues. The V gene lost 4 bases and the J gene lost 2 bases, with 18 bases spanning the gap. CDR3 in DNA: TGCGCCAGCAGCCGGTCGCCCACAGGCCAAACCTACGAGCAGTACTTC. Its translation: CASSRSPTGQTYEQYF.

The V and J genes are TRBV30 and TRBJ1-5; 11 bases match TRBD1. CDR1 and CDR2 (germline): GTSNPN, SVGIG (reference sequence). This CDR3 has 16 residues. V lost 3 bases and J lost 6; bases outside the gene matches: 10. CDR3 nucleotide sequence: TGTGCCTGGAGCTCCCCCGGACAGGGGGCCGCTCAGCCCCAGCATTTT. Amino acids: CAWSSPGQGAAQPQHF.

With respect to this clone: The germline gene is not matched at one end of the junction; a read error may be the cause. In the same sample, other DNA sequences code for this CDR3. The chain employs TRBV30 and TRBJ1-5; 7 positions agree with TRBD1. Germline V gene data show CDR1 as GTSNPN and CDR2 as SVGIG (reference sequence). The CDR3 totals 13 residues. In DNA form, the CDR3 reads TGTGCCTGGAGTGGAGGGGGCAACCAGCCCCAGCATTTT. Its protein product is CAWSGGGNQPQHF.

CDR3 nucleotide sequence: TGCAGCGTTGGTAGCCCCTCTGGGGCCAACGTCCTGACTTTC. Translating gives CSVGSPSGANVLTF. The V call is TRBV29-1, the J call TRBJ2-6; D unresolved. This CDR3 has 14 residues. The germline V gene encodes CDR1 SQVTM and CDR2 ANQGSEA. Trimming removed 4 bases from V and 0 bases from J, with 7 bases in between.

V and J are TRBV6-1 and TRBJ1-5, with D perhaps TRBD1 (6 bases). Germline loops: CDR1 MNHNS, CDR2 SASEGT. V gave up 3 bases and J gave up 0 bases, with 24 bases separating them. CDR3 size: 20 residues. The CDR3 region has the DNA TGTGCCAGCAGTGACAGGAAGTCCCTAGACAGGTTATTTAGCAATCAGCCCCAGCATTTT. Encoded protein: CASSDRKSLDRLFSNQPQHF.

The V gene is TRBV5-4, the J gene TRBJ2-7, with TRBD1 identical over 8 bases. The junction had 10 bases not matched to a gene; V was cut back by 2 bases and J by 6 bases. CDR1 and CDR2 from the germline V gene are SGHNT and YYREEE (reference sequence). The CDR3 spans 15 residues. The CDR3 region has the DNA TGTGCCAGCAGCTTCCCCGGGACAGGATTGCGCGAGCAGTACTTC. Amino acids: CASSFPGTGLREQYF.